This T cell receptor beta chain was observed in a study of tumor-infiltrating lymphocytes in primary liver carcinoma. Turning to the study itself: The tumors, T1-T3 N0M0 lesions, were about 4 to 11 cm across.

Blood RNA came from unsorted whole blood; germline DNA was also extracted. Patients were chronically HBV-infected and treatment-naive. From germline, CDR1 is MNHEY and CDR2 SVGEGT. The CDR3 spans 12 residues. Trimming cost V 6 bases and J 6 bases; bases outside gene matches: 5. cDNA specific to TCR beta was made from approximately 500 ng of total RNA, with a constant-region primer employed for priming. Researchers made the TCR beta libraries by running three nested multiplex PCR rounds with slightly modified ARM-PCR. TRBV1-TRBV30 forward primers paired with a C-beta reverse primer were used in the first two PCR rounds, which ran roughly 9 cycles each. MiXCR, applied by TCRdb to the multiplex PCR reads, yields one record per CDR3 protein. The sample shows 320,000 or so distinct CDR3 sequences, more than 55% of them seen only once.

This clonotype originated in a man aged 35 to 55 with primary liver carcinoma and hepatitis B virus infection. The sequencing input was peripheral blood. The chain recombines TRBV6-2 or TRBV6-3 with TRBJ2-7, with TRBD1 identical over 7 bases. CDR3 loop: CASSGQGVEQYF. The CDR3 nucleotides read TGTGCCAGCAGCGGGCAGGGGGTCGAGCAGTACTTC.